This section outlines one TCR beta chain sequence together with its context. Unique molecular identifiers were affixed to single, distinct cDNA molecules. MiXCR was run by TCRdb on the 5' RACE reads, yielding one entry per CDR3 protein. The sample shows under 85,000 distinct CDR3 sequences, approximately 9.5% of them seen only once. The data belong to a study of early T cells in non-severe SARS-CoV-2 infection. The specimen was whole blood. The receptor was isolated from an adult who was a healthcare worker with PCR-confirmed SARS-CoV-2 infection or an uninfected control (not recorded which).

The DNA of the CDR3 is TGTGCCAGCAGCTTATCCGCAGGGGGCAGCTATGGCTACACCTTC. Translation gives CASSLSAGGSYGYTF. The gene calls are TRBV7-3 and TRBJ1-2; TRBD1 agrees at 8 bases. The CDR3 extends over 15 amino acids. Germline CDR1 SGHTA, CDR2 FQGTGA. The trim removed 2 bases at V and 4 bases at J, leaving 6 bases unmatched.